This section outlines one T cell receptor beta chain sequence together with its context. Its cognate antigen is unknown. TCRdb recomputed calls from the reads with MiXCR, one row per CDR3 protein. The data hold 250,000 or so distinct CDR3 sequences, with over 15% observed a single time. The data belong to a study of T cell repertoires in cytomegalovirus infection. The overall study: Shared public TCR beta signatures pointed to both CMV infection and a matching HLA type. Overall study results and limits: Cumulative frequency (of public TCR beta family members) identified carriers of CMV plus the relevant HLA.

With V trimmed by 0 bases and J by 3 bases, 1 base remained unmatched. The CDR3 is made up of 16 amino acids. From germline, CDR1 is LGHNA and CDR2 YNFKEQ. The chain joins TRBV4-2 to TRBJ2-1; 11 nucleotides line up with TRBD2. This receptor was identified in a human donor in good health (CMV status not recorded). Some clones in this sample may be carry-over from other donors' samples. The sample comprised CD8+ T cells from PBMCs. CDR3 in DNA: TGTGCCAGCAGCCAAGATAGCGGGGGGGTCTACAATGAGCAGTTCTTC. It is translated as CASSQDSGGVYNEQFF.